One and the same sample provided the 32 T cell receptor beta chains below, sequenced in a study of T-cell memory formation after mild COVID-19. MiXCR, run by TCRdb on the 5' RACE reads, gives a single entry per CDR3 protein. The sample has approximately 350,000 distinct CDR3 sequences, 25% to 30% seen once. Sequencing was performed on PBMCs or a T cell subset sorted from them (not recorded which). The receptors shown here come from an adult woman who had mild COVID-19 (a few samples of this study predate the infection). Cell type and time point are not known.

The table lists this clonotype with a few counts. The chain combines TRBV12-3 or TRBV12-4 with TRBJ1-4; 7 bases are shared with TRBD1. The CDR3 length is 15 residues. V lost 6 bases, J lost 4 bases, and 8 bases stayed unmatched. As DNA, the CDR3 is TGTGCCAGCAGCAACGACAGGGAGAATAATGAAAAACTGTTTTTT. Its protein product is CASSNDRENNEKLFF.

The chain joins TRBV20-1 to TRBJ2-7, with D possibly called TRBD1 or TRBD2 (5 bases each). Trimming pared 3 bases from V and 2 bases from J, leaving 14 bases between. There are 14 residues in the CDR3. Germline V gene sequence: CDR1 DFQATT, CDR2 SNEGSKA (reference sequence). The CDR3 is CSARAGTETYEQYF. The CDR3 bases are TGCAGTGCTAGGGCCGGGACGGAGACCTACGAGCAGTACTTC.

V gene TRBV15 combines with J gene TRBJ2-7, with 13 bases aligning to TRBD2. Looked up from germline, CDR1 is LNHNV and CDR2 is YYDKDF (reference sequence). The CDR3 has 15 residues. V lost 3 bases to trimming and J lost 6 bases; unmatched junction nucleotides: 5. The CDR3 DNA sequence: TGTGCCACCAGCAGCTTGGGACTAGCGGGGTCCGAGCAGTACTTC. The encoded protein is CATSSLGLAGSEQYF. Drawing the rest from reference TRBV15 and TRBJ2-7, the complete variable domain is DAMVIQNPRYQVTQFGKPVTLSCSQTLNHNVMYWYQQKSSQAPKLLFHYYDKDFNNEADTPDNFQSRRPNTSFCFLDIRSPGLGDTAMYLCATSSLGLAGSEQYFGPGTRLTVT.

This clonotype was seen only a few times. The chain employs TRBV20-1 and TRBJ2-7; D is possibly TRBD1 or TRBD2 (5 bases each). Deletions cut 5 bases from V and 1 base from J, with 9 bases between. The CDR3 covers 12 residues. Germline CDR1 is DFQATT and CDR2 is SNEGSKA (reference sequence). CDR3 amino acids: CSARGVSYEQYF. The CDR3, as DNA: TGCAGTGCTCGAGGGGTTTCCTACGAGCAGTACTTC.

This clonotype has just a few counts. The chain employs TRBV4-3 and TRBJ2-3; possibly TRBD1 for D (7 bases). Germline values: CDR1 LGHNA, CDR2 YSLEER. The CDR3 has 19 residues. Deletions cut 0 bases from V and 2 bases from J, with 21 bases between. The CDR3 region is CASSQDSGWEDRTTDTQYF. For the CDR3, the DNA is TGCGCCAGCAGCCAAGATAGCGGTTGGGAGGACAGGACCACAGATACGCAGTATTTT.

This clonotype was detected only a few times. The chain uses TRBV7-2 and TRBJ1-1; D is unclear. The CDR3 has 15 residues. Trimming stripped 4 bases from V and 4 bases from J, with 16 bases between. Germline values: CDR1 SGHTA, CDR2 FQGNSA. The CDR3 bases are TGTGCCAGCAGCTCTAACCTGCGAAGGGCCACTGAAGCTTTCTTT. It codes for CASSSNLRRATEAFF. The full variable domain, rest sourced from reference TRBV7-2 and TRBJ1-1, is GAGVSQSPSNKVTEKGKDVELRCDPISGHTALYWYRQSLGQGLEFLIYFQGNSAPDKSGLPSDRFSAERTGGSVSTLTIQRTQQEDSAVYLCASSSNLRRATEAFFGQGTRLTVV.

The sample holds a few counts of this clonotype. The chain combines TRBV4-2 with TRBJ2-7, with unresolved D. CDR3 size: 15 residues. Germline CDR1 is LGHNA and CDR2 is YNFKEQ. V lost 3 bases and J 3 bases, leaving 15 bases between the germline ends. The CDR3 DNA reads as TGTGCCAGCAGCCATTCGGACGCAGATATCTACGAGCAGTACTTC. Its protein product is CASSHSDADIYEQYF.

This clonotype appeared a few times. V is TRBV5-4 and J is TRBJ2-1, with D maybe TRBD2 (5 bases). The germline V gene encodes CDR1 SGHNT and CDR2 YYREEE (reference sequence). V lost 0 bases, J lost 3 bases, and 10 bases lay in between. The CDR3 is 15 residues long. The CDR3 bases are TGTGCCAGCAGCTTGGGCGGGCCGGACTACAATGAGCAGTTCTTC. It codes for CASSLGGPDYNEQFF.

This clonotype has only a few counts. This sequence joins TRBV19 and TRBJ1-6; D unresolved. This CDR3 region has 13 residues. Germline assignment: CDR1 LNHDA and CDR2 SQIVND (reference sequence). V dropped 8 bases and J dropped 7 bases, with 12 bases sitting between them. In DNA, the CDR3 is TGTGCCAGTTCTTGGACCTTGAATTCACCCCTCCACTTT. The encoded protein is CASSWTLNSPLHF.

The chain combines TRBV6-5 with TRBJ2-5; D is tentatively TRBD1 or TRBD2 (5 bases each). The V end lost 8 bases, the J end lost 7 bases, and 17 bases lay between the germline ends. This CDR3 has 13 amino acids. From germline, CDR1 is MNHEY and CDR2 SVGAGI. CDR3 bases: TGTGCCAGCCGAAATCCCGCAGGGACGACCCAGTACTTC. Translation gives CASRNPAGTTQYF.

The rearrangement uses TRBV9 and TRBJ2-1; D might be TRBD2 (5 bases). V gave up 4 bases and J gave up 1 base, with 15 bases separating them. CDR1 and CDR2 (germline): SGDLS, YYNGEE. The CDR3 runs 16 residues. The CDR3 region has the DNA TGTGCCAGCAGCCCCCTTACTAGACTTTCCTACAATGAGCAGTTCTTC. Protein: CASSPLTRLSYNEQFF.

The table lists this clonotype with a few counts. The chain carries TRBV12-3 or TRBV12-4 and TRBJ2-1, with a weak D call TRBD1 (5 bases). Trimming cost V 6 bases and J 0 bases, with 12 bases left between them. The CDR3 sequence is 15 residues long. The CDR3 reads CASSPTGFSYNEQFF. The CDR3 bases are TGTGCCAGCAGCCCCACAGGATTCTCCTACAATGAGCAGTTCTTC.

There are a few counts of this clonotype. CDR3 amino acids: CASSFRTGAITGELFF. The CDR3 nucleotides are TGTGCCAGCAGCTTCCGGACAGGGGCTATTACCGGGGAGCTGTTTTTT. The chain carries TRBV7-2 and TRBJ2-2; TRBD1 aligns across 9 bases. The CDR3 is 16 amino acids. V trimming: 3 bases; J trimming: 5 bases; junction bases outside the gene matches: 7. CDR1 SGHTA and CDR2 FQGNSA come from the germline V gene.

This clonotype was recorded many times. The V call is TRBV24-1, the J call TRBJ2-5; D is ambiguous. The germline V gene encodes CDR1 KGHDR and CDR2 SFDVKD. V was pared by 3 bases and J by 2 bases, with 12 bases between. The length of the CDR3 is 15 residues. The CDR3: CATSDQVQTQETQYF. The CDR3 bases are TGTGCCACCAGTGATCAAGTACAAACTCAAGAGACCCAGTACTTC.

The rearrangement joins TRBV7-8 to TRBJ1-2, with 10 bases fitting TRBD1. J gave up 6 bases and V 5 bases, and 9 bases lay outside the gene matches. In germline, CDR1 is SGHVS, CDR2 FQNEAQ. The CDR3 spans 15 residues. The CDR3 here is CASSPGTGARDGYTF. The CDR3 DNA reads as TGTGCCAGCAGCCCCGGGACAGGGGCAAGGGATGGCTACACCTTC.

This clonotype was observed a few times. The chain uses TRBV7-9 and TRBJ2-7; no clear D. CDR3 size: 13 residues. Trimming shortened V by 1 base and J by 6 bases, and 10 bases separated the two germline ends. Germline V CDR1 and CDR2: SEHNR, FQNEAQ (reference sequence). The CDR3 protein is CASSLVQRSEQYF. The CDR3 DNA is TGTGCCAGCAGCTTAGTACAGCGTAGCGAGCAGTACTTC.

The chain employs TRBV5-1 and TRBJ2-5, with 12 nucleotides matching TRBD2. CDR1 and CDR2 (germline): SGHRS, YFSETQ. The CDR3 length is 16 residues. The V gene end was trimmed by 2 bases and the J gene end by 1 base; junction bases not matched to a gene: 3. CDR3 residues: CASSFTSGGTQETQYF. The CDR3, as DNA: TGCGCCAGCAGCTTCACTAGCGGGGGGACCCAAGAGACCCAGTACTTC.

The sample holds a few counts of this clonotype. The V gene is TRBV12-3 or TRBV12-4, the J gene TRBJ2-5; D gene uncertain. This CDR3 region has 13 residues. V was pared by 3 bases and J by 1 base, with 6 bases between. CDR3 in DNA: TGTGCCAGCAGTTTTTCCCCCCAAGAGACCCAGTACTTC. This translates into CASSFSPQETQYF.

The chain is built from TRBV12-3 or TRBV12-4 and TRBJ2-3; 15 bases align to TRBD2. The CDR3 runs 16 residues. The ends lost 4 bases at V and 5 bases at J; junction bases unmatched: 4. Here the CDR3 DNA reads TGTGCCAGCAGTTCCCGGACTAGCGGGAGGGAAGATACGCAGTATTTT. Amino acids: CASSSRTSGREDTQYF.

This chain connects TRBV19 to TRBJ2-1; D may be TRBD1 (7 bases). Germline assignment: CDR1 LNHDA and CDR2 SQIVND (reference sequence). Trimming took off 3 bases at V and 2 bases at J, with 17 bases between the two ends. CDR3 length: 17 residues. The CDR3 region has the DNA TGTGCCAGTAGTATTTCTGGAGGGGGCAGGACCTACAATGAGCAGTTCTTC. Translation: CASSISGGGRTYNEQFF. The whole variable domain, filled in from reference TRBV19 and TRBJ2-1, reads DGGITQSPKYLFRKEGQNVTLSCEQNLNHDAMYWYRQDPGQGLRLIYYSQIVNDFQKGDIAEGYSVSREKKESFPLTVTSAQKNPTAFYLCASSISGGGRTYNEQFFGPGTRLTVL.

The CDR3 region is CASRRTSGSSDTQYF. The CDR3 bases are TGTGCCAGCAGGCGGACTAGCGGGAGCTCAGATACGCAGTATTTT. The chain carries TRBV7-4 and TRBJ2-3, with 13 bases fitting TRBD2. The junction had 4 bases not matched to a gene; V was cut back by 6 bases and J by 4 bases. Looked up from germline, CDR1 is SGHVT and CDR2 is SQSDAQ. CDR3 length: 15 amino acids.

The rearrangement uses TRBV6-2 or TRBV6-3 and TRBJ2-3; 7 nucleotides align to TRBD2. V was pared by 6 bases and J by 2 bases, with 2 bases of the junction left unmatched. Germline V gene data show CDR1 as MNHEY and CDR2 as SVGEGT. This CDR3 has 13 residues. The CDR3 sequence: CASSGTTTDTQYF. CDR3 DNA sequence: TGTGCCAGCAGCGGGACTACCACAGATACGCAGTATTTT.

The V gene is TRBV4-1, the J gene TRBJ2-5, with TRBD1 matching over 10 bases. J gave up 5 bases and V 1 base, and 7 bases lay outside the gene matches. Germline V CDR1 and CDR2: MGHRA, YSYEKL. There are 16 residues in the CDR3. The CDR3 nucleotides read TGCGCCAGCAGCCAAGTGACAGGGGGCGATTGGGAGACCCAGTACTTC. Amino acids: CASSQVTGGDWETQYF.

This clonotype was seen more than once but under ten times. The chain carries TRBV4-1 and TRBJ2-1; D is unclear. V gave up 4 bases and J gave up 0 bases, with 13 bases separating them. This CDR3 has 16 amino acids. CDR1 is MGHRA and CDR2 is YSYEKL in the germline V gene. CDR3 loop: CASSPSVASSYNEQFF. CDR3 coding DNA: TGCGCCAGCAGCCCGAGTGTAGCCAGCTCCTACAATGAGCAGTTCTTC.

This clonotype was detected only a few times. V usage is TRBV7-9 and J usage is TRBJ2-7; D uncertain. Germline values: CDR1 SEHNR, CDR2 FQNEAQ (reference sequence). The CDR3 extends over 12 amino acids. Trimming shortened V by 4 bases and J by 4 bases, and 8 bases separated the two germline ends. CDR3 nucleotide sequence: TGTGCCAGCAGCTACCCGTATTACGAGCAGTACTTC. Protein product: CASSYPYYEQYF.

This clonotype showed up just a few times. The chain recombines TRBV7-2 with TRBJ2-3; the match to TRBD2 covers 11 bases. The germline CDR1 and CDR2 sequences are SGHTA and FQGNSA. The CDR3 is 21 residues long. The V segment lost 3 bases and the J segment 2 bases; nucleotides outside the gene matches: 19. The CDR3 spells CASSFQWITSGSGVDTDTQYF. In nucleotides, the CDR3 is TGTGCCAGCAGCTTCCAATGGATTACTAGCGGGAGTGGGGTGGACACAGATACGCAGTATTTT.

This clonotype showed up just a few times. V usage is TRBV12-3 or TRBV12-4 and J usage is TRBJ2-4; 12 nucleotides line up with TRBD1. Unmatched junction bases numbered 7, after V lost 3 bases and J lost 7 bases. The CDR3 runs 16 residues. The CDR3 is CASSLWGQGAVNIQYF. The DNA for the CDR3 is TGTGCCAGCAGTTTGTGGGGACAGGGGGCCGTCAACATTCAGTACTTC.

This chain connects TRBV5-6 to TRBJ1-5; D gene uncertain. The CDR3 length is 15 residues. CDR1 and CDR2 from the germline V gene are SGHDT and YYEEEE. Trimming cost V 0 bases and J 0 bases, with 7 bases left between them. DNA for the CDR3: TGTGCCAGCAGCTTGGGGGCACTTAGCAATCAGCCCCAGCATTTT. It translates to CASSLGALSNQPQHF. The full variable domain, in which reference TRBV5-6 and TRBJ1-5 provide the parts outside the CDR3, is DAGVTQSPTHLIKTRGQQVTLRCSPKSGHDTVSWYQQALGQGPQFIFQYYEEEERQRGNFPDRFSGHQFPNYSSELNVNALLLGDSALYLCASSLGALSNQPQHFGDGTRLSIL.

The sample holds a few counts of this clonotype. The chain is built from TRBV5-1 and TRBJ2-7; 13 bases match TRBD2. V was clipped by 4 bases and J by 7 bases; unmatched bases: 8. This CDR3 has 15 amino acids. Germline assignment: CDR1 SGHRS and CDR2 YFSETQ. In DNA form, the CDR3 reads TGCGCCAGCAGCCTACTAGCGGGAGGGCCGGTAGAGCAGTACTTC. It translates to CASSLLAGGPVEQYF.

J is TRBJ1-5 and V is TRBV5-5; tentative D call: TRBD1 (6 bases). The germline CDR1 and CDR2 sequences are SGHKS and YYEKEE (reference sequence). This CDR3 is built from 15 residues. Trimming shortened V by 5 bases and J by 0 bases, and 12 bases separated the two germline ends. The CDR3 spells CASRPGHISNQPQHF. The CDR3 coding sequence is TGTGCCAGCAGACCGGGACACATTAGCAATCAGCCCCAGCATTTT.

The gene calls are TRBV7-9 and TRBJ2-3; D is ambiguous. CDR3 length: 12 residues. Germline CDR1 and CDR2: SEHNR and FQNEAQ (reference sequence). The ends were cut back, 6 bases at V and 0 bases at J, with 4 bases in the middle. The CDR3 loop is CASRTSTDTQYF. The CDR3 DNA sequence: TGTGCCAGCAGAACTAGCACAGATACGCAGTATTTT.

This clonotype appeared a few times. The chain employs TRBV7-9 and TRBJ2-3; 7 bases line up with TRBD1. The junction had 4 bases not matched to a gene; V was cut back by 0 bases and J by 1 base. Germline CDR1 SEHNR, CDR2 FQNEAQ (reference sequence). The CDR3 is made up of 16 amino acids. CDR3 sequence: CASSLATGQRTDTQYF. The CDR3 bases are TGTGCCAGCAGCTTAGCTACGGGACAGCGCACAGATACGCAGTATTTT.